A single T cell receptor (beta chain) is shown here with its context. Its antigen remains unidentified. The data originate from a study of CXCR3-negative and CXCR3-positive naive CD8 T cells. Study-level results: Naive cells positive for CXCR3 carried more hydrophobic TRB CDR3s than CXCR3-negative ones.

The authors made the TRB cDNA libraries by 5' RACE using UMI labels. After re-calling the 5' RACE reads, TCRdb lists one entry per CDR3 protein, DNA absent. Its listing shows nearly 110,000 distinct CDR3 sequences. CDR3 length equals 16 residues. In germline, CDR1 is SGHDT, CDR2 YYEEEE. The sequenced sample was naive CXCR3+ CD8+ T cells from blood. Specified subset: CD45RO-CCR7+CD27+CD95- naive CD8+ T cells expressing CXCR3 (TNR3+). The J gene is TRBJ2-5, the V gene TRBV5-6; TCRdb calls TRBD1, which cannot be checked without DNA. The clonotype comes from a human donor in good health. Some clones in this sample may be carry-over from other donors' samples. CDR3 residues: CASSLAADSYQETQYF.